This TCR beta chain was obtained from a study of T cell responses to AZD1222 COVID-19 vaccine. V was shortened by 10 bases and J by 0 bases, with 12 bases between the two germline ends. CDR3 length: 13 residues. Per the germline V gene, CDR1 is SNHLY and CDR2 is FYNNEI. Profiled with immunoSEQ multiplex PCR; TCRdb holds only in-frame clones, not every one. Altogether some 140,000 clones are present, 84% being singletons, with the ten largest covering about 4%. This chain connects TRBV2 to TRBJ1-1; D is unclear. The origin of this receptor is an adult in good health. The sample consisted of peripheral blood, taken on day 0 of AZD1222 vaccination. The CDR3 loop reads CATSDGMNTEAFF. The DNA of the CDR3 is TGTGCCACCTCCGACGGTATGAACACTGAAGCTTTCTTT.